Given below is one T cell receptor (beta chain) in context. Its antigen remains unidentified. No base-level quality is on record; no much larger clone is a single base apart. The CDR3 runs 19 residues from the cysteine to the phenylalanine. Solely the CDR3 DNA is kept, with 57 bases framed from the first base. The CDR1 and CDR2 encoded by the germline V gene are SNHLY and FYNNEI. Sample treatment or condition, as interpreted from the label and publication: live attenuated yellow fever vaccine strain. A standard Ficoll-Paque protocol was used to isolate PBMCs from peripheral blood. Dynabeads CD4 and CD8 positive selection kits were used to isolate CD4 and CD8 T-cell fractions. TriZol was used to extract RNA from bulk PBMCs, CD4 and CD8 fractions, and dextramer-positive and dextramer-negative fractions. The data were obtained in a study of T cells after yellow fever vaccination (dated by TCRdb to about 2019). As for the study more broadly: Libraries from fractions with low cell numbers were prepared with the SMART-Seq v4 Ultra Low Input RNA kit. The cohort comprised two healthy male donors, one aged 18 to 30 and one aged 30 to 40 years. Blood samples were taken at several timepoints before and after primary and secondary immunization, and bulk PBMC replicates and cell subsets were isolated. To follow T-cell clones before and after both primary and booster YFV17D yellow fever vaccination, bulk TCR alpha and beta repertoires underwent longitudinal sequencing.

What the study reported, not specific to this receptor: Compared with the primary T-cell response, the secondary T-cell response was faster but weaker, reaching its peak on day 5 rather than on day 15. Because only a couple of donors were included in the study, the extent to which the findings can be generalized is limited. Most clones expanded after primary vaccination were re-detected after the booster (96% of CD4 and around 88% of CD8), suggesting broad memory maintenance. Because abundant contaminating clonotypes from the bulk population could be contained in FACS-sorted repertoires, computational filtering was required. A small share of clonotypes occurred in both CD4 and CD8 compartments, likely arising from convergent recombination.

TCR cDNA was made using 5'RACE template switching, a step that added a universal primer site and unique molecular identifiers. cDNA synthesis was primed from both the TCR alpha and TCR beta constant segments. Libraries were amplified in two PCR steps, with sample barcodes and sequencing adapters added in the second step. Sequencing of the libraries was done on either Illumina HiSeq 2500 (2x100 bp) or NovaSeq (2x150 bp). Per the source publication's procedure: Demultiplexing of reads and collapsing into UMI consensus sequences were performed with MIGEC, and V(D)J alignment was carried out with MiXCR. Vaccine-responding clonotypes were identified with edgeR using replicate PBMC samples, with FDR below 0.01 and a log2 fold change above 5 up to day 15 being required. Each bulk clonotype received a CD4 or CD8 identity based on whether the sequenced CD4 or CD8 repertoire contained that clonotype at higher abundance. TCRdb cleaned the public reads at Q25 with fastp, built clones with MiXCR and kept in-frame beta chains. When rows share a CDR3 protein, they turn into one entry using the most common DNA and genes. TCRdb, not the original authors, processed these V and J calls. Here the sample has about 130,000 distinct CDR3 sequences; under 8% occur a single time. Jointly, the top ten make up more than 0.6% of the sample.

Recombination linked TRBV2 to TRBJ2-4; TRBD2 matches 11 bases in the middle. The TCR sequence derives from a man younger than 45 who received the YFV17D yellow fever vaccine. Source: CD4+ T cells sorted from PBMCs, taken 10 days after the yellow fever booster vaccination. Here the CDR3 is given as CTFCRLASGRQRAKNIQYF. The DNA sequence is TGTACCTTCTGCCGCCTTGCTAGCGGGAGGCAGCGGGCCAAAAACATTCAGTACTTC.